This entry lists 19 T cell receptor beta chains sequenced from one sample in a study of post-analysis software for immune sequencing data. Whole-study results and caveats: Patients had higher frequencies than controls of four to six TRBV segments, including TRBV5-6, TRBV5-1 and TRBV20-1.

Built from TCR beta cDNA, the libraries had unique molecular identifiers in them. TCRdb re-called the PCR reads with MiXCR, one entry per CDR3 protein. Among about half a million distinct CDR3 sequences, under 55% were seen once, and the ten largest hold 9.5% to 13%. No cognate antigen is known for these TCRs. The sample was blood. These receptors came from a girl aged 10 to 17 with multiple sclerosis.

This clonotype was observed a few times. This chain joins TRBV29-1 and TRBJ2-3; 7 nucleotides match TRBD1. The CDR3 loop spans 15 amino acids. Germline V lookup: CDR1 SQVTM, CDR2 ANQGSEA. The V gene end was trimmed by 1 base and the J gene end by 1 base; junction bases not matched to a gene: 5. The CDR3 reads CSVEAGGGGTDTQYF. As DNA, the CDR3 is TGCAGCGTTGAAGCAGGGGGTGGGGGCACAGATACGCAGTATTTT.

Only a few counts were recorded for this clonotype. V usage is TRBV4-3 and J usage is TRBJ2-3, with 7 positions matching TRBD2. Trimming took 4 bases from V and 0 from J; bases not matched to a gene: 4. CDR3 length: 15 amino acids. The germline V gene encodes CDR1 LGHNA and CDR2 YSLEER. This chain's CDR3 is CASSRFSGSTDTQYF. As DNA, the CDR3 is TGCGCCAGCAGCCGATTTAGCGGGAGCACAGATACGCAGTATTTT.

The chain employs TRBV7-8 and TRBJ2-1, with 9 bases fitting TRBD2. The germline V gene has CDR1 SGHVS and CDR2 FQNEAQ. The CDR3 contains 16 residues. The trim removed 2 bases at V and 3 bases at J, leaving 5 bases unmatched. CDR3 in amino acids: CASSLTAGGLYNEQFF. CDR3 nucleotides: TGTGCCAGCAGCTTAACGGCGGGAGGGCTCTACAATGAGCAGTTCTTC.

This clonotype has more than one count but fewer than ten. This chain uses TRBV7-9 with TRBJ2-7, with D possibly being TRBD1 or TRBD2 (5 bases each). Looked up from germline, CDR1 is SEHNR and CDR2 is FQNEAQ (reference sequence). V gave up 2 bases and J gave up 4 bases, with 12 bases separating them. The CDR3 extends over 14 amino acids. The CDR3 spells CASSLIGTPYEQYF. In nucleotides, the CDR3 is TGTGCCAGCAGCTTAATCGGGACCCCTTACGAGCAGTACTTC.

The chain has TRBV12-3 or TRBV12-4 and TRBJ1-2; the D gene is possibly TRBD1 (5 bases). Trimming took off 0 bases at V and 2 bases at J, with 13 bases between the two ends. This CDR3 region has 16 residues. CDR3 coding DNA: TGTGCCAGCAGTTTAGCGACCTTCGGGGCGAACTATGGCTACACCTTC. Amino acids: CASSLATFGANYGYTF.

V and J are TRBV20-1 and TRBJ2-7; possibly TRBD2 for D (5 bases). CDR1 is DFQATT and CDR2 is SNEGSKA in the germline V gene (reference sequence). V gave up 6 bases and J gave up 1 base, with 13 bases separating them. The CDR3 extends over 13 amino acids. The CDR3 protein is CSAPGVESYEQYF. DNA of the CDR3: TGCAGTGCCCCCGGGGTTGAGTCCTACGAGCAGTACTTC.

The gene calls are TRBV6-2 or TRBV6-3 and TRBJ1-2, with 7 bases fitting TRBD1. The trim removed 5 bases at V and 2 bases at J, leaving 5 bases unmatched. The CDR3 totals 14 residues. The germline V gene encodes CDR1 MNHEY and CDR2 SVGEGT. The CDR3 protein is CASSGGQPNYGYTF. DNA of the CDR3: TGTGCCAGCAGTGGGGGACAGCCGAACTATGGCTACACCTTC.

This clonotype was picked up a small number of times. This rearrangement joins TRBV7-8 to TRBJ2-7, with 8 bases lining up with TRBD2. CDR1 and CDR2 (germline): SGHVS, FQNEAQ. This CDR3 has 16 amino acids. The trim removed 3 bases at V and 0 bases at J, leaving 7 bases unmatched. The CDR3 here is CASSLTSEMNSYEQYF. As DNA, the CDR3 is TGTGCCAGCAGCTTGACTAGCGAAATGAACTCCTACGAGCAGTACTTC.

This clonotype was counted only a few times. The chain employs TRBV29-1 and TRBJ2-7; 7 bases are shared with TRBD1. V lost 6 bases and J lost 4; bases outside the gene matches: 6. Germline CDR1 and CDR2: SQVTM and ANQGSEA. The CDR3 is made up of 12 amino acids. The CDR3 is CSVRTGEYEQYF. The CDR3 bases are TGCAGCGTCCGGACAGGTGAATACGAGCAGTACTTC.

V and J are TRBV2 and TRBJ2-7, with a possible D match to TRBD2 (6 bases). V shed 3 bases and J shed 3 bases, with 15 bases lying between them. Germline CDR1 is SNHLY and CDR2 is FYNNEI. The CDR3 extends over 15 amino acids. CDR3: CASSEEGNYYYEQYF. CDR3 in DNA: TGTGCCAGCAGTGAGGAGGGGAACTATTACTACGAGCAGTACTTC.

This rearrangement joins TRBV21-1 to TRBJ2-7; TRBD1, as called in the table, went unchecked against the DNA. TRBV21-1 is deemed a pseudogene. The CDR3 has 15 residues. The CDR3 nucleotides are TGTGCCAGCAGCACACCGTCCTGGGTCTCCTACGAGCAGTACTTC. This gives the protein CASSTPSWVSYEQYF.

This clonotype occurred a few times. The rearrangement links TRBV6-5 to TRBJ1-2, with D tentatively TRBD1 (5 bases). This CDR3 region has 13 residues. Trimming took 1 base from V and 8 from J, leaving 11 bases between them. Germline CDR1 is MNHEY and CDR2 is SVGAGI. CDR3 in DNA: TGTGCCAGCAGTTACTACCCGTACAGGGGCTACACCTTC. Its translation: CASSYYPYRGYTF.

The DNA for the CDR3 is TGTGCCAGCAGTATCCCGGGACAGGGGAATGAGCAGTTCTTC. As protein: CASSIPGQGNEQFF. The chain links TRBV6-2 or TRBV6-3 to TRBJ2-1, with 10 nucleotides matching TRBD1. Germline CDR1 and CDR2: MNHEY and SVGEGT. V shed 5 bases, J shed 7 bases, and the junction held 5 bases outside the gene matches. CDR3 length: 14 residues.

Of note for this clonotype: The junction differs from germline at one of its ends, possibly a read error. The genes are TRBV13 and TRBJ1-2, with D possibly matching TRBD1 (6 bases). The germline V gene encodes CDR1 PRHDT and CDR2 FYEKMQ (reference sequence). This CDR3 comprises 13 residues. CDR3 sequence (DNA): TGTGCCAGCAGCTTAGCAGGGGCCCCTGGCGACACCTTC. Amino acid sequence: CASSLAGAPGDTF.

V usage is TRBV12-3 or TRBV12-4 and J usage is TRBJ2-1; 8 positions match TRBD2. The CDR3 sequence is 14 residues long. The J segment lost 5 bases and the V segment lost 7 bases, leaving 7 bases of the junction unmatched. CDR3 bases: TGTGCCAGCAATGGCCTAGCGGGTAACAATGAGCAGTTCTTC. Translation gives CASNGLAGNNEQFF.

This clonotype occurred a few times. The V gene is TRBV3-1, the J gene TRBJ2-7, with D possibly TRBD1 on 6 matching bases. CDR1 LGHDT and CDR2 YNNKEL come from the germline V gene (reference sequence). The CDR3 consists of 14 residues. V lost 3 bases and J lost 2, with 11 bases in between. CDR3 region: CASSQRGGAYEQYF. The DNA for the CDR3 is TGTGCCAGCAGCCAGCGAGGGGGAGCCTACGAGCAGTACTTC.

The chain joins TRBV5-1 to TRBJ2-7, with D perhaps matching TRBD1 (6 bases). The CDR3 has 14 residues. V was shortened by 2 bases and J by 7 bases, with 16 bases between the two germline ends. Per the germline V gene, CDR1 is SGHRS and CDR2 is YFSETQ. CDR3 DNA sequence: TGCGCCAGCAGCTTAACAGGGTTAACAGAGGAGCAGTACTTC. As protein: CASSLTGLTEEQYF. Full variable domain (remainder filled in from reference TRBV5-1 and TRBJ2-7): KAGVTQTPRYLIKTRGQQVTLSCSPISGHRSVSWYQQTPGQGLQFLFEYFSETQRNKGNFPGRFSGRQFSNSRSEMNVSTLELGDSALYLCASSLTGLTEEQYFGPGTRLTVT.

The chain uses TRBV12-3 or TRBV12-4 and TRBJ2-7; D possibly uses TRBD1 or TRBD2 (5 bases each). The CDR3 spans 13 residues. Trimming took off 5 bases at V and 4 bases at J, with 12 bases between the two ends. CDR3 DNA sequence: TGTGCCAGCAGTACGACGGGGCGGTACGAGCAGTACTTC. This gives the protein CASSTTGRYEQYF.

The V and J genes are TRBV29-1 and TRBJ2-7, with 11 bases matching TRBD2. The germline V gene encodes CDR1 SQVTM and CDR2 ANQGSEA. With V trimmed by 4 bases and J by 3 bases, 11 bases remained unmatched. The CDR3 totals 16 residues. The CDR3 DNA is TGCAGCGTTGCCTTTACTAGCGGGAGACCGCTCTACGAGCAGTACTTC. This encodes CSVAFTSGRPLYEQYF.